This passage covers 28 T cell receptor beta chains from one sample sequenced in a study of regulatory T cells in long-lasting Graves disease. iRepertoire HTBI primers and Arm-PCR of CDR3 regions built TCR beta libraries. TCRdb called the multiplex PCR reads again in MiXCR, with one record for every CDR3 protein. The sample has 530,000 or so distinct CDR3 sequences, 15% to 20% seen once. Stated time point: newly diagnosed GD, antithyroid drugs for less than 3 months. Scientists built the TCR library using RNA that was extracted from PBMCs. The data also belong to a second study, concerning T cells in Graves' hyperthyroidism and ophthalmopathy.

The material sequenced was peripheral blood mononuclear cells (PBMCs), taken at new diagnosis, from a patient treated with antithyroid drugs. These receptor sequences come from a man aged 18 to 29 with Graves disease.

V is TRBV5-1 and J is TRBJ2-7, with 7 bases lining up with TRBD1. This CDR3 region has 13 residues. V shed 8 bases, J shed 0 bases, and the junction held 5 bases outside the gene matches. In germline, CDR1 is SGHRS, CDR2 YFSETQ. The CDR3 nucleotides are TGCGCCAGTAAGACAGGGAGCTCCTACGAGCAGTACTTC. Translation: CASKTGSSYEQYF.

This clonotype was observed once. This may be a read error, as it is one base from a much larger clone. The gene calls are TRBV28 and TRBJ2-3, with D possibly TRBD2 on 7 matching bases. The CDR3 loop spans 16 amino acids. Germline V gene data show CDR1 as MDHEN and CDR2 as SYDVKM. The CDR3 nucleotides are TGTGTCAGCAGTACCCAGGGGAGGGCACCAACAGATACGCAGTATTTT. It yields the protein CVSSTQGRAPTDTQYF.

V and J are TRBV27 and TRBJ2-3; D perhaps matches TRBD2 (6 bases). This CDR3 spans 18 amino acids. Trimming shortened V by 8 bases and J by 2 bases, and 26 bases separated the two germline ends. The germline V gene encodes CDR1 MNHEY and CDR2 SMNVEV (reference sequence). The DNA of the CDR3 is TGTGCCAGCTCAAGGGCCCTGGGGAGGCGGGCCTACACAGATACGCAGTATTTT. It codes for CASSRALGRRAYTDTQYF.

This chain links TRBV6-1 with TRBJ2-1; D is unclear. CDR3 length: 13 amino acids. Germline V gene sequence: CDR1 MNHNS, CDR2 SASEGT. The V and J ends lost 7 bases and 5 bases respectively, with 12 bases between them. The CDR3 loop is CASIAESDNEQFF. CDR3 sequence (DNA): TGTGCCAGCATCGCGGAATCCGACAATGAGCAGTTCTTC.

This chain connects TRBV6-9 to TRBJ2-2; 9 bases are shared with TRBD1. This CDR3 region has 20 residues. Germline V gene sequence: CDR1 MNHGY, CDR2 SVAAGI. The junction had 18 bases not matched to a gene; V was cut back by 3 bases and J by 4 bases. DNA for the CDR3: TGTGCCAGCAGTTACAAGTTCGGGACAGGGATAAGAGGGGGCACCGGGGAGCTGTTTTTT. This encodes CASSYKFGTGIRGGTGELFF.

This clonotype showed up just a few times. The chain couples TRBV3-1 to TRBJ1-1; D is uncertain. Germline V gene sequence: CDR1 LGHDT, CDR2 YNNKEL (reference sequence). This CDR3 has 15 residues. The germline V and J ends were trimmed by 0 bases and 0 bases, with 8 bases remaining between them. CDR3 coding DNA: TGTGCCAGCAGCCAAGATGAGAGAATGAACACTGAAGCTTTCTTT. Its protein product is CASSQDERMNTEAFF.

This clonotype was seen a handful of times. The chain joins TRBV24-1 to TRBJ1-5, with D perhaps matching TRBD1 (6 bases). Trimming took off 2 bases at V and 0 bases at J, with 10 bases between the two ends. The CDR3 runs 16 residues. CDR1 KGHDR and CDR2 SFDVKD come from the germline V gene. The CDR3 sequence is CATSDWGGHSNQPQHF. The CDR3 DNA follows: TGTGCCACCAGTGATTGGGGGGGACATAGCAATCAGCCCCAGCATTTT.

This clonotype was counted ten times or more. The J gene is TRBJ2-4, the V gene TRBV12-3 or TRBV12-4, with 10 bases aligning to TRBD2. The CDR3 contains 17 residues. With V trimmed by 7 bases and J by 4 bases, 13 bases remained unmatched. The DNA for the CDR3 is TGTGCCAGCACCCCCCACCGGAGCGGGAGGGCTAAAAACATTCAGTACTTC. It yields the protein CASTPHRSGRAKNIQYF.

J is TRBJ2-1 and V is TRBV20-1, with D hard to call. Looked up from germline, CDR1 is DFQATT and CDR2 is SNEGSKA (reference sequence). V lost 6 bases, J lost 11 bases, and 14 bases lay in between. The CDR3 is made up of 11 amino acids. The CDR3 DNA reads TGCAGTGCCCTGCTGGTGGACCAGCAGTTCTTC. This encodes CSALLVDQQFF.

This clonotype occurred many times. The chain links TRBV6-1 to TRBJ1-3; D ambiguous. The CDR3 length is 19 residues. The V and J ends lost 0 bases and 4 bases respectively, with 22 bases between them. CDR1 is MNHNS, CDR2 SASEGT, per germline. The CDR3 loop is CASSEAPGLETGVGNTIYF. The CDR3 DNA sequence: TGTGCCAGCAGTGAAGCTCCTGGATTAGAAACCGGTGTGGGAAACACCATATATTTT.

The CDR3 nucleotides read TGTGCCAGCACAGGGGGGCGGGGTGAAAAACTGTTTTTT. Translated, it gives CASTGGRGEKLFF. J is TRBJ1-4 and V is TRBV7-8; 7 positions agree with TRBD1. Germline V gives CDR1 SGHVS, CDR2 FQNEAQ. The ends lost 7 bases at V and 7 bases at J; junction bases unmatched: 6. CDR3 length equals 13 residues.

This clonotype was found a few times. The chain employs TRBV6-8 and TRBJ2-3; TRBD2 aligns across 14 bases. Germline V lookup: CDR1 MNHGY, CDR2 SAAAGT. This CDR3 has 15 residues. The J segment lost 6 bases and the V segment lost 6 bases, leaving 5 bases of the junction unmatched. The CDR3 DNA is TGTGCCAGCAGGGGACTAGCGGGAGTGGGGGATACGCAGTATTTT. Translating gives CASRGLAGVGDTQYF.

The genes are TRBV6-1 and TRBJ1-2; D ambiguous. In germline, CDR1 is MNHNS, CDR2 SASEGT. This CDR3 contains 15 residues. Trimming shortened V by 3 bases and J by 4 bases, and 15 bases separated the two germline ends. The CDR3 spells CASSDFEDLIYGYTF. Written as DNA, the CDR3 is TGTGCCAGCAGTGACTTTGAGGATCTTATCTATGGCTACACCTTC.

There are many counts of this clonotype. V gene TRBV11-2 combines with J gene TRBJ2-7, with a weak D call TRBD2 (6 bases). The CDR3 loop spans 12 amino acids. Germline V gene lookup returns CDR1 SGHAT and CDR2 FQNNGV. V lost 6 bases to trimming and J lost 4 bases, with 10 bases between them. This CDR3 is CASRGRGYEQYF. The CDR3 bases are TGTGCCAGCAGGGGCCGGGGGTACGAGCAGTACTTC.

This clonotype was picked up many times. This chain uses TRBV28 with TRBJ1-2; D uncertain. This CDR3 region has 12 residues. From germline, CDR1 is MDHEN and CDR2 SYDVKM. Trimming shortened V by 2 bases and J by 8 bases, and 9 bases separated the two germline ends. CDR3 sequence reads: CASSLREWGYTF. DNA for the CDR3: TGTGCCAGCAGTTTAAGGGAGTGGGGCTACACCTTC.

In this sample, this clonotype turned up many times. This chain links TRBV20-1 with TRBJ2-7; D is perhaps TRBD2 (5 bases). Trimming cost V 3 bases and J 7 bases, with 7 bases left between them. The CDR3 is made up of 10 amino acids. CDR1 DFQATT and CDR2 SNEGSKA come from the germline V gene (reference sequence). The CDR3 DNA follows: TGCAGTGCTAGCGGGGAAGAGCAGTACTTC. It yields the protein CSASGEEQYF.

This clonotype came up many times. This rearrangement joins TRBV29-1 to TRBJ1-1; D unresolved. The germline V and J ends were trimmed by 6 bases and 5 bases, with 7 bases remaining between them. This CDR3 has 10 amino acids. Germline assignment: CDR1 SQVTM and CDR2 ANQGSEA. In DNA, the CDR3 is TGCAGCGTGAAGGTTACTGAAGCTTTCTTT. It translates to CSVKVTEAFF. Supplemented by reference TRBV29-1 and TRBJ1-1, the full variable domain reads SAVISQKPSRDICQRGTSLTIQCQVDSQVTMMFWYRQQPGQSLTLIATANQGSEATYESGFVIDKFPISRPNLTFSTLTVSNMSPEDSSIYLCSVKVTEAFFGQGTRLTVV.

This clonotype was found many times. The V call is TRBV30, the J call TRBJ2-7; D possibly corresponds to TRBD1 (6 bases). V dropped 1 base and J dropped 6 bases, with 16 bases sitting between them. The length of the CDR3 is 14 residues. Germline CDR1 and CDR2: GTSNPN and SVGIG (reference sequence). CDR3 amino acids: CAWSASGQWAEQYF. CDR3 DNA sequence: TGTGCCTGGAGTGCCTCGGGACAATGGGCCGAGCAGTACTTC.

This clonotype was found many times. The J gene is TRBJ2-1, the V gene TRBV6-5; 14 bases map to TRBD2. Germline V gene data show CDR1 as MNHEY and CDR2 as SVGAGI. V shed 1 base, J shed 7 bases, and the junction held 3 bases outside the gene matches. CDR3 size: 16 residues. CDR3 nucleotides: TGTGCCAGCAGTTACTGGGGGACTAGCGGGAGTAATGAGCAGTTCTTC. Amino acid sequence: CASSYWGTSGSNEQFF.

This clonotype was detected only once. The chain joins TRBV10-2 to TRBJ2-3; weak D call: TRBD2 (5 bases). V dropped 0 bases and J dropped 8 bases, with 15 bases sitting between them. The CDR3 spans 15 residues. CDR1 is WSHSY, CDR2 SAAADI, per germline. CDR3 coding DNA: TGCGCCAGCAGTGAGTCGGCGGGCCCGCCGGGTACGCAGTATTTT. Its protein is CASSESAGPPGTQYF.

This clonotype was seen more than once but under ten times. This rearrangement joins TRBV19 to TRBJ2-4; weak D call: TRBD2 (5 bases). The V end lost 5 bases, the J end lost 7 bases, and 18 bases lay between the germline ends. The CDR3 consists of 15 residues. CDR1 is LNHDA and CDR2 is SQIVND in the germline V gene (reference sequence). The CDR3 DNA sequence: TGTGCCAGTAGTGGAGACCGGGGTATCCAGAACATTCAGTACTTC. Protein: CASSGDRGIQNIQYF.

The rearrangement joins TRBV5-1 to TRBJ2-1, with TRBD1 as a possible D gene (5 bases). Germline lookup yields CDR1 SGHRS and CDR2 YFSETQ. This CDR3 comprises 13 residues. V was clipped by 2 bases and J by 8 bases, with 11 bases between them. The CDR3 region is CASSFTRVDEQFF. CDR3 DNA: TGCGCCAGCAGCTTCACCAGGGTCGATGAGCAGTTCTTC.

This clonotype showed up just a few times. The genes are TRBV4-2 and TRBJ2-1, with TRBD2 matching over 10 bases. In germline, CDR1 is LGHNA, CDR2 YNFKEQ. The CDR3 sequence is 17 residues long. Trimming took 0 bases from V and 0 from J; bases not matched to a gene: 2. The CDR3 is CASSQEPSGSSYNEQFF. As DNA, the CDR3 is TGTGCCAGCAGCCAAGAGCCTAGCGGGAGCTCCTACAATGAGCAGTTCTTC.

This clonotype was counted ten times or more. The CDR3 here is CASSYSAGGQSSPEAFF. The DNA of the CDR3 is TGTGCCAGCAGTTACTCCGCCGGGGGGCAATCATCCCCTGAAGCTTTCTTT. V usage is TRBV6-5 and J usage is TRBJ1-1; TRBD1 is a possible D gene (6 bases). The germline V gene encodes CDR1 MNHEY and CDR2 SVGAGI. Trimming removed 0 bases from V and 6 bases from J, with 20 bases in between. The CDR3 consists of 17 residues.

This clonotype was seen only a few times. CDR3 loop: CASSPKSRTDTQYF. The CDR3 nucleotides read TGTGCCAGCAGTCCTAAATCCCGCACAGATACGCAGTATTTT. This chain links TRBV12-3 or TRBV12-4 with TRBJ2-3; D uncertain. Trimming shortened V by 5 bases and J by 1 base, and 10 bases separated the two germline ends. The CDR3 spans 14 residues.

This clonotype came up once. The V call is TRBV19, the J call TRBJ2-1; the D gene is possibly TRBD2 (5 bases). Germline assignment: CDR1 LNHDA and CDR2 SQIVND (reference sequence). Trimming stripped 4 bases from V and 5 bases from J, with 9 bases between. The CDR3 is 13 residues long. CDR3 sequence reads: CASSRTRNNEQFF. As DNA, the CDR3 is TGTGCCAGTAGTAGAACTAGAAACAATGAGCAGTTCTTC.

The CDR3 DNA follows: TGTGCCAGCAGGAATCTCCCTTCCTACGAGCAGTACTTC. It translates to CASRNLPSYEQYF. The chain is built from TRBV6-2 or TRBV6-3 and TRBJ2-7; the D is unclear. Germline loops: CDR1 MNHEY, CDR2 SVGEGT. Trimming removed 6 bases at V and 1 base at J, with 10 bases between. This CDR3 spans 13 amino acids.

V gene TRBV7-8 combines with J gene TRBJ2-1, with 10 bases identical to TRBD2. After removal of 0 bases from V and 8 bases from J, the junction contained 4 bases not matched to a gene. CDR3 length: 15 residues. The germline V gene has CDR1 SGHVS and CDR2 FQNEAQ. The DNA of the CDR3 is TGTGCCAGCAGCTTAGCTAGCGGGAGGTTCGATGAGCAGTTCTTC. It codes for CASSLASGRFDEQFF.